What follows are 8 T cell receptor beta chains derived from one specimen sequenced in a study of blood T cell repertoires in COVID-19. Method: immunoSEQ multiplex PCR; TCRdb's copy keeps in-frame clones and lacks some. Among under 500,000 clones listed, roughly 85% were seen once. The sequencing input was PBMCs or T cells enriched from blood (not recorded which). These receptors were obtained from a woman aged 18 to 35 with acute COVID-19.

This chain connects TRBV9 to TRBJ1-1, with 10 bases identical to TRBD1. The V and J ends lost 2 bases and 0 bases, in that order; junction bases with no gene match: 1. This CDR3 region has 15 residues. Looked up from germline, CDR1 is SGDLS and CDR2 is YYNGEE. Written as DNA, the CDR3 is TGTGCCAGCAGCGTGGGACAGGGGATGAACACTGAAGCTTTCTTT. It codes for CASSVGQGMNTEAFF.

This sequence joins TRBV9 and TRBJ2-2; D is perhaps TRBD1 (5 bases). V lost 4 bases to trimming and J lost 3 bases, with 16 bases between them. Germline CDR1 SGDLS, CDR2 YYNGEE. CDR3 length: 16 amino acids. CDR3 residues: CASSPWQGGDTGELFF. Written as DNA, the CDR3 is TGTGCCAGCAGCCCATGGCAGGGTGGAGACACCGGGGAGCTGTTTTTT. The full variable domain, with the rest looked up from reference TRBV9 and TRBJ2-2, is DSGVTQTPKHLITATGQRVTLRCSPRSGDLSVYWYQQSLDQGLQFLIQYYNGEERAKGNILERFSAQQFPDLHSELNLSSLELGDSALYFCASSPWQGGDTGELFFGEGSRLTVL.

The chain links TRBV4-3 to TRBJ2-1; tentative D call: TRBD2 (6 bases). The CDR3 consists of 14 residues. Trimming shortened V by 3 bases and J by 8 bases, and 14 bases separated the two germline ends. Germline V gene data show CDR1 as LGHNA and CDR2 as YSLEER. The CDR3 region has the DNA TGCGCCAGCAGCCAGGCGGGTCCGGGGGATGAGCAGTTCTTC. This sequence encodes CASSQAGPGDEQFF.

This chain uses TRBV12-5 with TRBJ2-7, with 8 bases fitting TRBD2. Trimming removed 5 bases from V and 7 bases from J; junction bases left unmatched: 7. Germline values: CDR1 LGHNT, CDR2 FRNRAP. The CDR3 is 13 amino acids. CDR3 protein: CASGKSGSAEQYF. For the CDR3, the DNA is TGTGCTAGTGGTAAAAGCGGGAGTGCGGAGCAGTACTTC. The entire variable domain, with the rest obtained from reference TRBV12-5 and TRBJ2-7, is as follows: DARVTQTPRHKVTEMGQEVTMRCQPILGHNTVFWYRQTMMQGLELLAYFRNRAPLDDSGMPKDRFSAEMPDATLATLKIQPSEPRDSAVYFCASGKSGSAEQYFGPGTRLTVT.

With respect to this clone: The sample contains more than one DNA sequence encoding this CDR3. The V gene is TRBV12-5, the J gene TRBJ2-7; TRBD1 aligns across 8 bases. V trimming: 6 bases; J trimming: 3 bases; junction bases outside the gene matches: 7. This CDR3 spans 14 amino acids. The germline V gene has CDR1 LGHNT and CDR2 FRNRAP. CDR3 in DNA: TGTGCTAGTGGGTCCGGACAGGGAAACTACGAGCAGTACTTC. This sequence encodes CASGSGQGNYEQYF.

The chain couples TRBV6-6 to TRBJ1-2, with D possibly TRBD1 on 6 matching bases. Per the germline V gene, CDR1 is MNHNY and CDR2 is SVGAGI (reference sequence). The CDR3 has 16 amino acids. V was shortened by 4 bases and J by 7 bases, with 22 bases between the two germline ends. The CDR3: CASSSAGAPGVGGYTF. CDR3 sequence (DNA): TGTGCCAGCAGTTCGGCGGGGGCCCCGGGAGTCGGTGGCTACACCTTC.

To note about this clone: Other DNA variants within this sample encode the same CDR3. V is TRBV7-6 and J is TRBJ2-7; 7 bases line up with TRBD1. The length of the CDR3 is 14 residues. Trimming removed 1 base from V and 0 bases from J; junction bases left unmatched: 0. Germline V gene lookup returns CDR1 SGHVS and CDR2 FNYEAQ. CDR3 bases: TGTGCCAGCAGCTTAGGGGACAGCTCCTACGAGCAGTACTTC. Translated, it gives CASSLGDSSYEQYF.

The chain carries TRBV6-5 and TRBJ1-5; D is uncertain. V was pared by 6 bases and J by 2 bases, with 11 bases between. Germline values: CDR1 MNHEY, CDR2 SVGAGI. The CDR3 sequence is 14 residues long. CDR3 sequence: CASRLFDGNQPQHF. The CDR3 nucleotides are TGTGCCAGCAGACTTTTCGATGGCAATCAGCCCCAGCATTTT.